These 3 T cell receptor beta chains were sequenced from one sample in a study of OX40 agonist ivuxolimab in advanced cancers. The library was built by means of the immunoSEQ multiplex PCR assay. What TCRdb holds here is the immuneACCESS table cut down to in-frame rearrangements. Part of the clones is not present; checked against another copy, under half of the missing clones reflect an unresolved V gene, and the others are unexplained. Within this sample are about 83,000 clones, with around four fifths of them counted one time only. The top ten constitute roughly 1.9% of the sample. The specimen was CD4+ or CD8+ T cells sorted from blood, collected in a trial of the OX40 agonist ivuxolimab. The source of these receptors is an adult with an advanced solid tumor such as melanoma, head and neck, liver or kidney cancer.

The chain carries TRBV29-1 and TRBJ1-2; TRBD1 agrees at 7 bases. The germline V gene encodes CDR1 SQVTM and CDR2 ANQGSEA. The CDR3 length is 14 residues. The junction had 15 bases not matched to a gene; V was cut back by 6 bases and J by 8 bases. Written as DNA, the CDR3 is TGCAGCGTATCAACGGACAGGACCCGGCGAGGCTACACCTTC. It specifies CSVSTDRTRRGYTF.

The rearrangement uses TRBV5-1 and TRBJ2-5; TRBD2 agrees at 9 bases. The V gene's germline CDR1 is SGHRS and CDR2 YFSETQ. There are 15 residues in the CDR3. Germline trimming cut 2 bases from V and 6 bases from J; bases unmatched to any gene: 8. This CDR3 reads CASSLMRGGIQTQYF. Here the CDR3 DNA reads TGCGCCAGCAGCTTAATGCGGGGGGGTATACAGACCCAGTACTTC. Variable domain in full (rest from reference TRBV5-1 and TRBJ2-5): KAGVTQTPRYLIKTRGQQVTLSCSPISGHRSVSWYQQTPGQGLQFLFEYFSETQRNKGNFPGRFSGRQFSNSRSEMNVSTLELGDSALYLCASSLMRGGIQTQYFGPGTRLLVL.

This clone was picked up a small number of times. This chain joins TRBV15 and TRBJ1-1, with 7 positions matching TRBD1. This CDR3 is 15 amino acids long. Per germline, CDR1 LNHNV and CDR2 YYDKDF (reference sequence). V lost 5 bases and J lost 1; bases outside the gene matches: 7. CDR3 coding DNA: TGTGCCACCAGCGGAGCGGGACAGCAGAACACTGAAGCTTTCTTT. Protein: CATSGAGQQNTEAFF.